The clone carrying this T cell receptor beta chain was seen a few times. These data come from a study of blood T cell repertoires in COVID-19. Study at large: T cells, B-cell-depleted T cells, or PBMCs supplied cDNA or gDNA.

Donors in Cohort 3 counted as recovered after two negative PCRs, clearance, or symptom resolution. Under the authors' procedure: Amplified reference gene primers provided the basis for estimating nucleated cell counts. TCRdb's table, derived via immunoSEQ multiplex PCR, lists solely in-frame clones and lacks some. The V and J calls and the clone size are those of that table, but D and trimming were determined from the DNA. This table has approximately 250,000 clones, roughly 90% appearing once. Material: PBMCs or T cells enriched from blood (not recorded which). The TCR was taken from a woman in her thirties who had recovered from COVID-19.

DNA of the CDR3: TGTGCCAGCAGCCCGGGAAGATACGAGCAGTACTTC. It encodes CASSPGRYEQYF. The chain employs TRBV5-8 and TRBJ2-7; possibly TRBD2 for D (5 bases). Germline loops: CDR1 SGHTS, CDR2 YDEGEE. CDR3 length: 12 residues. V was cut by 4 bases and J by 4 bases, with 9 bases left in between. Supplemented by reference TRBV5-8 and TRBJ2-7, the full variable domain reads EAGVTQSPTHLIKTRGQQATLRCSPISGHTSVYWYQQALGLGLQFLLWYDEGEERNRGNFPPRFSGRQFPNYSSELNVNALELEDSALYLCASSPGRYEQYFGPGTRLTVT.